This is a list of T cell receptor beta chains from one sample in a study of identifying expanded T cells in peripheral blood. Measured with immunoSEQ multiplex PCR; TCRdb has only the in-frame clones, and not every one. The table shows approximately 90,000 clones, with approximately 86% occurring only once. Sequences were obtained from blood. The source of these receptors is a person aged 18-70 years in good health. CDR3s include the opening cysteine and the closing phenylalanine or tryptophan. A D gene is named only where the DNA matches it firmly. For some rows the clone size is stated as once, few or many, or as a class when expanded; others skip it.

CDR3 length: 13
V gene: TRBV6-5
J gene: TRBJ1-2
D gene: -
clone size: -
CDR3 protein: CASSYGPGGGYTF
CDR3 DNA: TGTGCCAGCAGTTACGGGCCGGGGGGTGGCTACACCTTC

CDR3 length: 15
V gene: TRBV11-3
J gene: TRBJ1-2
D gene: -
clone size: -
CDR3 protein: CASSNYQGVSYGYTF
CDR3 DNA: TGTGCCAGCAGCAATTATCAGGGAGTAAGCTATGGCTACACCTTC

CDR3 length: 17
V gene: TRBV7-8
J gene: TRBJ1-5
D gene: -
clone size: -
CDR3 protein: CASSPRSAGGSNQPQHF
CDR3 DNA: TGTGCCAGCAGCCCCCGGTCGGCGGGGGGAAGCAATCAGCCCCAGCATTTT

CDR3 length: 17
V gene: TRBV18
J gene: TRBJ1-2
D gene: -
clone size: -
CDR3 protein: CASSPSFLGHPIYGYTF
CDR3 DNA: TGTGCCAGCTCACCGAGTTTCCTCGGGCACCCGATTTATGGCTACACCTTC

CDR3 length: 12
V gene: TRBV10-2
J gene: TRBJ1-5
D gene: -
clone size: few
CDR3 protein: CASGQLLKPQHF
CDR3 DNA: TGCGCCAGCGGGCAGCTTTTGAAACCCCAGCATTTT

CDR3 length: 12
V gene: TRBV19
J gene: TRBJ2-3
D gene: -
clone size: -
CDR3 protein: CASRDGTDTQYF
CDR3 DNA: TGTGCCAGTAGGGACGGGACAGATACGCAGTATTTT

CDR3 length: 13
V gene: TRBV27
J gene: TRBJ1-1
D gene: -
clone size: -
CDR3 protein: CASSLGPNTEAFF
CDR3 DNA: TGTGCCAGCAGTTTAGGGCCGAACACTGAAGCTTTCTTT

CDR3 length: 16
V gene: TRBV11-2
J gene: TRBJ1-2
D gene: -
clone size: -
CDR3 protein: CASSLSMTGTNYGYTF
CDR3 DNA: TGTGCCAGCAGCTTGTCGATGACAGGCACTAACTATGGCTACACCTTC

CDR3 length: 15
V gene: TRBV2
J gene: TRBJ1-6
D gene: TRBD1
clone size: -
CDR3 protein: CASSAGQGAGSPLHF
CDR3 DNA: TGTGCCAGCAGTGCGGGACAGGGGGCAGGGTCACCCCTCCACTTT

CDR3 length: 15
V gene: TRBV12-5
J gene: TRBJ2-3
D gene: -
clone size: -
CDR3 protein: CASGLGAADTDTQYF
CDR3 DNA: TGTGCTAGTGGTTTGGGGGCGGCGGACACAGATACGCAGTATTTT

CDR3 length: 16
V gene: TRBV7-3
J gene: TRBJ2-7
D gene: TRBD1
clone size: -
CDR3 protein: CASSLRQTGILGEQYF
CDR3 DNA: TGTGCCAGCAGCTTAAGACAGACAGGGATTTTAGGCGAGCAGTACTTC